Below, 4 T cell receptor beta chains from the same sample are listed, as sequenced in a study of neurological immune-mediated disorders. TCRdb re-derived calls from the 5' RACE reads in MiXCR, one entry per CDR3 protein. The sample lists around 40,000 distinct CDR3 sequences; approximately 7.2% were seen once. The sample was CD4+ T cells from blood. Receptor source: a man aged 50 or older in good health.

This chain connects TRBV19 to TRBJ2-2, with TRBD2 matching over 9 bases. The V segment lost 4 bases and the J segment 6 bases; nucleotides outside the gene matches: 15. This CDR3 comprises 18 residues. The germline CDR1 and CDR2 sequences are LNHDA and SQIVND (reference sequence). This CDR3 reads CASSTLEAGGPSAGELFF. The CDR3 bases are TGTGCCAGTAGTACCCTGGAGGCGGGAGGGCCTAGCGCCGGGGAGCTGTTTTTT. Looking up the rest from reference TRBV19 and TRBJ2-2 gives the full variable domain: DGGITQSPKYLFRKEGQNVTLSCEQNLNHDAMYWYRQDPGQGLRLIYYSQIVNDFQKGDIAEGYSVSREKKESFPLTVTSAQKNPTAFYLCASSTLEAGGPSAGELFFGEGSRLTVL.

At least ten counts were recorded for this clonotype. The J gene is TRBJ1-5, the V gene TRBV6-2 or TRBV6-3; a possible D gene is TRBD1 (6 bases). This CDR3 is built from 15 residues. Germline assignment: CDR1 MNHEY and CDR2 SVGEGT. Trimming took off 7 bases at V and 1 base at J, with 14 bases between the two ends. The CDR3 region is CASTTQGLSNQPQHF. DNA of the CDR3: TGTGCCAGCACTACCCAGGGGCTAAGCAATCAGCCCCAGCATTTT.

This clonotype was seen at least ten times. V and J are TRBV7-2 and TRBJ2-7; 8 positions match TRBD1. Germline lookup yields CDR1 SGHTA and CDR2 FQGNSA. V lost 5 bases, J lost 3 bases, and 3 bases stayed unmatched. CDR3 length equals 13 residues. CDR3 region: CASSIGTGYEQYF. In nucleotides, the CDR3 is TGTGCCAGCAGCATCGGGACAGGCTACGAGCAGTACTTC.

This clonotype was seen many times. The chain recombines TRBV28 with TRBJ1-2; TRBD1 aligns across 7 bases. From germline, CDR1 is MDHEN and CDR2 SYDVKM. The CDR3 length is 13 residues. The V segment lost 6 bases and the J segment 6 bases; nucleotides outside the gene matches: 7. The CDR3 reads CASRTGIWDGYTF. DNA of the CDR3: TGTGCCAGCAGGACAGGGATTTGGGATGGCTACACCTTC.